This TCR beta chain is drawn from a study of blood T cell repertoires in COVID-19. The protocol was immunoSEQ multiplex PCR, while the TCRdb copy is restricted to in-frame clones and leaves out a portion. Of 200,000 to 250,000 clones in the sample, around 80% were seen once. The V and J ends lost 1 base and 5 bases respectively, with 12 bases between them. This CDR3 is built from 14 residues. In germline, CDR1 is LNHDA, CDR2 SQIVND (reference sequence). Resolution of symptoms, clearance, or two negative PCRs was present in recovered Cohort 3 donors. Sequenced: PBMCs or T cells enriched from blood (not recorded which). The chain joins TRBV19 to TRBJ2-7; tentatively, D is TRBD2 (6 bases). This TCR derives from a man aged 55-75 years who had recovered from COVID-19. CDR3 in DNA: TGTGCCAGTAGTATAGTGGAGGGTAGGGACGAGCAGTACTTC. Amino acids: CASSIVEGRDEQYF.